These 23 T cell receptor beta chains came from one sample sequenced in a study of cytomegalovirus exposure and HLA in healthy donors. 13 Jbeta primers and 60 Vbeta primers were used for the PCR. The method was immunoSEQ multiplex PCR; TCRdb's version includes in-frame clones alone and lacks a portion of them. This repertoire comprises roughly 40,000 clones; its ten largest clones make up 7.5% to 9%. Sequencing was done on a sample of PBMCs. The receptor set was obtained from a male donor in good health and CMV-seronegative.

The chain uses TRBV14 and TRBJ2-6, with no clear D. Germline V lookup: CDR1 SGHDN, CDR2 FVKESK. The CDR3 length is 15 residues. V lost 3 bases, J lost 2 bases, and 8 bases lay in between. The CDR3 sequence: CASSQLAAGANVLTF. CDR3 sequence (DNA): TGTGCCAGCAGCCAGTTGGCAGCTGGGGCCAACGTCCTGACTTTC.

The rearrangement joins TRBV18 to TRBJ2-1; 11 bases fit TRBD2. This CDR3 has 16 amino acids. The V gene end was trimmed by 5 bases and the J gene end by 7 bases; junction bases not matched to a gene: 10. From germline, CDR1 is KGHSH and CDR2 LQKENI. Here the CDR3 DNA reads TGTGCCAGCTCATCCGGCCCGGGACTAGCGGTAAATGAGCAGTTCTTC. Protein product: CASSSGPGLAVNEQFF.

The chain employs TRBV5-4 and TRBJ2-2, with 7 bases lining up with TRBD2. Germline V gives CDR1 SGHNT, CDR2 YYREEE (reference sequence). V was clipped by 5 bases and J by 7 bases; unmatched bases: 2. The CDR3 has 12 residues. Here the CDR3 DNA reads TGTGCCAGCAGTGCGGGGGACGGGGAGCTGTTTTTT. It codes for CASSAGDGELFF. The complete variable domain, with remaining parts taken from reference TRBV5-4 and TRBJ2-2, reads ETGVTQSPTHLIKTRGQQVTLRCSSQSGHNTVSWYQQALGQGPQFIFQYYREEENGRGNFPPRFSGLQFPNYSSELNVNALELDDSALYLCASSAGDGELFFGEGSRLTVL.

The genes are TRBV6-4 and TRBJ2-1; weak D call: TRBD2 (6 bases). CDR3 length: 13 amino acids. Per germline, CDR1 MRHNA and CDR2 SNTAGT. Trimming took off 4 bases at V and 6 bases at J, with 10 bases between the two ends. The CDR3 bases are TGTGCCAGCAGTGGGGGGGACTTCAATGAGCAGTTCTTC. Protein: CASSGGDFNEQFF.

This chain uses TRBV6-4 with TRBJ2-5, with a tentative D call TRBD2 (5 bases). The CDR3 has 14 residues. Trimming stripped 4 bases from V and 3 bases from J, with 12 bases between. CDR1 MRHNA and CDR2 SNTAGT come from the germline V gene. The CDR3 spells CASSGGKGKETQYF. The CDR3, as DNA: TGTGCCAGCAGTGGAGGGAAAGGGAAAGAGACCCAGTACTTC.

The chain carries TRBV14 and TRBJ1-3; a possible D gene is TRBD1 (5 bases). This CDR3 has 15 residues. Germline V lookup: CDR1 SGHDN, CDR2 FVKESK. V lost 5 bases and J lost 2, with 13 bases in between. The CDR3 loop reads CASSWAAGAGNTIYF. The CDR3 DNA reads TGTGCCAGCAGCTGGGCGGCGGGGGCTGGAAACACCATATATTTT.

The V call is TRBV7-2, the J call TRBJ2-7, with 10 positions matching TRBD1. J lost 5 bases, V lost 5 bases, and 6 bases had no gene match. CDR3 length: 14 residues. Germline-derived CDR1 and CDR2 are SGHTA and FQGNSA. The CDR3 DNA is TGTGCCAGCAGCACGGGACAGGGGAGGGACGAGCAGTACTTC. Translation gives CASSTGQGRDEQYF.

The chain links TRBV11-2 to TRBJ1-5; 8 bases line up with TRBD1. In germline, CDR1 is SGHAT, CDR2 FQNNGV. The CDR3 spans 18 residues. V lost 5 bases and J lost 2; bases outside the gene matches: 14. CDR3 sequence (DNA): TGTGCCAGCAGCCCAGGTGAGGACAGGGCCTCGGGCAATCAGCCCCAGCATTTT. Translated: CASSPGEDRASGNQPQHF. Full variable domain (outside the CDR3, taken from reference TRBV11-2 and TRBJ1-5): EAGVAQSPRYKIIEKRQSVAFWCNPISGHATLYWYQQILGQGPKLLIQFQNNGVVDDSQLPKDRFSAERLKGVDSTLKIQPAKLEDSAVYLCASSPGEDRASGNQPQHFGDGTRLSIL.

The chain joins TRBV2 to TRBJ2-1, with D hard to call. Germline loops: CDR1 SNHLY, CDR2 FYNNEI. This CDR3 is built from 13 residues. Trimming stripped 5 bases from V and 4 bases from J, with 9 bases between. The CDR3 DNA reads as TGTGCCAGCAGTTCACGGGTTTACAATGAGCAGTTCTTC. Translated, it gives CASSSRVYNEQFF.

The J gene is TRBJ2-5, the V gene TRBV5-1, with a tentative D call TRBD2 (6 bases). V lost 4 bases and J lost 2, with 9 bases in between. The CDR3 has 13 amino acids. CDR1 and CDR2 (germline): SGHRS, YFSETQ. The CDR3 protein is CASSLAPQETQYF. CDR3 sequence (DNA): TGCGCCAGCAGCCTAGCGCCTCAAGAGACCCAGTACTTC.

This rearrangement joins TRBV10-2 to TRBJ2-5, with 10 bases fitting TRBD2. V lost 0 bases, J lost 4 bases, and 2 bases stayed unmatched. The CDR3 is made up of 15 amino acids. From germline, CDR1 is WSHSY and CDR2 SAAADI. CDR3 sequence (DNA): TGCGCCAGCAGTGAGTCCCCTAGCGGGAGAGAGACCCAGTACTTC. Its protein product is CASSESPSGRETQYF.

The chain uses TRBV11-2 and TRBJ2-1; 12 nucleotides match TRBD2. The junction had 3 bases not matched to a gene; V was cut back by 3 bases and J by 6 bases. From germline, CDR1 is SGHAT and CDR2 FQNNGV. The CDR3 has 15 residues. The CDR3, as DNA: TGTGCCAGCAGCTTCGGACTAGCGGGACGCAATGAGCAGTTCTTC. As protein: CASSFGLAGRNEQFF.

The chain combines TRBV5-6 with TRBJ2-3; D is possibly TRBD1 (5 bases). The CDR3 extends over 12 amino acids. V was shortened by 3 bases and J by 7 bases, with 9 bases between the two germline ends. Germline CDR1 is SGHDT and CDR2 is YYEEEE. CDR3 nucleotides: TGTGCCAGCAGCTCCAGGGAATATACGCAGTATTTT. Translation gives CASSSREYTQYF.

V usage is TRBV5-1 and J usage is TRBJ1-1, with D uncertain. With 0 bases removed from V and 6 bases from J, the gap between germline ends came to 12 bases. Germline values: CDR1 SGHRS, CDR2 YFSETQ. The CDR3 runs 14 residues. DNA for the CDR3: TGCGCCAGCAGCTTGGCGGCTGGGCTCCCTGAAGCTTTCTTT. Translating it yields CASSLAAGLPEAFF.

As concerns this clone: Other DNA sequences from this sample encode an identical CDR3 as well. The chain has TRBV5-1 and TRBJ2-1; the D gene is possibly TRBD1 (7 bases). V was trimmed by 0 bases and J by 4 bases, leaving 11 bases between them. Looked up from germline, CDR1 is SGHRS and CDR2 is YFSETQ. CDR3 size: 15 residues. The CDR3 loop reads CASSLDSGGYNEQFF. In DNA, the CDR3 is TGCGCCAGCAGCTTGGACTCAGGGGGGTACAATGAGCAGTTCTTC.

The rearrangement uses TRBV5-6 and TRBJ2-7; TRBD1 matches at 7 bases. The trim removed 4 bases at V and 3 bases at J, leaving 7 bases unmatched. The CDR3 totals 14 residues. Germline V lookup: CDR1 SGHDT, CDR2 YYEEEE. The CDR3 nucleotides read TGTGCCAGCAGCACCTCGGGACAGTTCTACGAGCAGTACTTC. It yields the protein CASSTSGQFYEQYF.

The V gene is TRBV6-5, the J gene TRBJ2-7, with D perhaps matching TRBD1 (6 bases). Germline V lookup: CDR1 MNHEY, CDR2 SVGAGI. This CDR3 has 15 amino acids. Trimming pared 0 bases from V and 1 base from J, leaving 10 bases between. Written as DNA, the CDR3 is TGTGCCAGCAGTTACTCGAACAGGGCATCCTACGAGCAGTACTTC. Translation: CASSYSNRASYEQYF.

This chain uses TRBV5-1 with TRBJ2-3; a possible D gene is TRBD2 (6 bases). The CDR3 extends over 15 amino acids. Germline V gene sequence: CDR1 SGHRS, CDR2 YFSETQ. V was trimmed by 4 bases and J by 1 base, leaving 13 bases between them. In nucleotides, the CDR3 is TGCGCCAGCAGCGCAGCAGCGGGTCGCACAGATACGCAGTATTTT. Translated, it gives CASSAAAGRTDTQYF.

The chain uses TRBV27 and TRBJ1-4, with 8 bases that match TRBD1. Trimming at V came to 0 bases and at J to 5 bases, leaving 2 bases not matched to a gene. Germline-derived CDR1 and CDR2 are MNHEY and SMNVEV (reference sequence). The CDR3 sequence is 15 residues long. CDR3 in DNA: TGTGCCAGCAGTTTATCGTGGACAGGGAATGAAAAACTGTTTTTT. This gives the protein CASSLSWTGNEKLFF.

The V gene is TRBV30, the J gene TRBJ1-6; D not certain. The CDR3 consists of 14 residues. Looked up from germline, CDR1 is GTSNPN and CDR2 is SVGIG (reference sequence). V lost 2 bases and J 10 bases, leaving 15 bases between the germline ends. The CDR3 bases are TGTGCCTGGAGTATCGGGAACGATAGATCACCCCTCCACTTT. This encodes CAWSIGNDRSPLHF.

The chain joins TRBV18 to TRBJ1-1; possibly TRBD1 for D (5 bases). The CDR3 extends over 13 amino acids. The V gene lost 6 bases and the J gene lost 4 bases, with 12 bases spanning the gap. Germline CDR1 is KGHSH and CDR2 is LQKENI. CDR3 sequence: CASSPRRGTEAFF. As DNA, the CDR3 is TGTGCCAGCTCCCCCAGGAGGGGCACTGAAGCTTTCTTT.

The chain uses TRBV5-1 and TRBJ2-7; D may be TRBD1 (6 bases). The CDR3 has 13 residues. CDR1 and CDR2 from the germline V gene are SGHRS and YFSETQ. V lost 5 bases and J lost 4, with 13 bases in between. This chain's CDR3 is CASREGVAYEQYF. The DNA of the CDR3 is TGCGCCAGCAGAGAGGGGGTGGCGTACGAGCAGTACTTC.

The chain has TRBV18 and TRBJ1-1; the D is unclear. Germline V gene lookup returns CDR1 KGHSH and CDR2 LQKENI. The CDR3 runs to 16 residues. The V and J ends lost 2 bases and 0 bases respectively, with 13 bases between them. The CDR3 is CASSPSAGGMNTEAFF. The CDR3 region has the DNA TGTGCCAGCTCACCATCCGCAGGCGGGATGAACACTGAAGCTTTCTTT. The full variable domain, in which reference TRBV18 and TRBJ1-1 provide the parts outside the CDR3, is NAGVMQNPRHLVRRRGQEARLRCSPMKGHSHVYWYRQLPEEGLKFMVYLQKENIIDESGMPKERFSAEFPKEGPSILRIQQVVRGDSAAYFCASSPSAGGMNTEAFFGQGTRLTVV.